This T cell receptor (beta chain) was observed in a study of identical twins. The CDR3 has 14 residues. Trimming took off 4 bases at V and 2 bases at J, with 10 bases between the two ends. Germline V gives CDR1 SGHRS, CDR2 YFSETQ. Everyone who donated was a healthy Caucasian. TCRdb ran MiXCR on the 5' RACE reads and lists one entry per CDR3 protein. The sample lists around 490,000 distinct CDR3 sequences; roughly 15% were seen once. This clonotype was picked up a small number of times. These data were also reused for a study on yellow fever vaccine responses in identical twins. In that study: Reportedly, the T cell response mounted by twins to vaccine seemed partly convergent, partly personalized.

This TCR was recovered from a woman aged 18-35 years in good health. The chain is built from TRBV5-1 and TRBJ2-4; D is tentatively TRBD1 or TRBD2 (6 bases each). The specimen sequenced was CD4+ T cells sorted from blood. Here the CDR3 reads CASSAGQPKNIQYF. The CDR3 DNA reads as TGCGCCAGCAGCGCGGGACAACCCAAAAACATTCAGTACTTC.